This T cell receptor beta chain was found in a study of breast tumors, draining lymph nodes, adjacent tissues. Trimming left V 6 bases short and J 6 bases short, with 11 bases between. The CDR3 length is 12 residues. Breast cancer patients provided tissue from their axillary draining lymph nodes. The sample holds a few counts of this clonotype. TCRdb reanalysed the multiplex PCR reads using MiXCR and keeps one entry per CDR3 protein. The sample includes 150,000 to 200,000 distinct CDR3 sequences, about 33% of them seen just once. The material sequenced was axillary lymph node tissue. V usage is TRBV12-3 or TRBV12-4 and J usage is TRBJ1-1, with D hard to call. This TCR came from a female donor with breast cancer. Some clones in this sample may be carry-over from other donors' samples. The CDR3 DNA reads TGTGCCAGCAGCACCCCCCCGGCTGAAGCTTTCTTT. Its translation: CASSTPPAEAFF.